The 14 T cell receptor beta chains below were found in one sample sequenced in a study of shared clonotypes between healthy human individuals. Naive CD8 populations comprised CD45RO-negative cells positively selected for CCR7, excluding terminally differentiated effector memory CD45RA+ cells. Only in-frame clones appear in the TCRdb table, and some are missing; sequencing was by immunoSEQ multiplex PCR. Of just over 2,000,000 clones listed, about 95% are singletons. The specimen sequenced was naive CD8+ T cells sorted from blood. Receptor source: a man aged 18 to 30 in good health.

This clone was recorded only once. V is TRBV27 and J is TRBJ2-1; 7 bases line up with TRBD2. Looked up from germline, CDR1 is MNHEY and CDR2 is SMNVEV (reference sequence). The CDR3 length is 14 residues. V shed 7 bases and J 3 bases; nucleotides not matched to a gene: 6. The CDR3 loop is CASTMGGVYNEQFF. CDR3 sequence (DNA): TGTGCCAGCACCATGGGGGGGGTCTACAATGAGCAGTTCTTC.

This chain joins TRBV25-1 and TRBJ2-7; D possibly corresponds to TRBD2 (5 bases). The germline CDR1 and CDR2 sequences are MGHDK and SYGVNS. With 5 bases removed from V and 7 bases from J, the gap between germline ends came to 21 bases. The CDR3 loop spans 15 amino acids. The CDR3 nucleotides are TGTGCCAGCAGTTCGCCCCTTGACGGGGTTTGGGAGCAGTACTTC. Protein sequence: CASSSPLDGVWEQYF.

This chain uses TRBV7-9 with TRBJ1-4, with a possible D match to TRBD1 (5 bases). Trimming removed 6 bases from V and 2 bases from J, with 19 bases in between. Germline CDR1 reads SEHNR; CDR2 reads FQNEAQ (reference sequence). CDR3 size: 17 residues. CDR3 amino acids: CASSSSGTRITNEKLFF. The CDR3 nucleotides read TGTGCCAGCAGTTCATCCGGGACTCGAATCACTAATGAAAAACTGTTTTTT.

The chain recombines TRBV5-6 with TRBJ2-2; no definite D call. Germline V gene data show CDR1 as SGHDT and CDR2 as YYEEEE. This CDR3 has 13 amino acids. V was pared by 5 bases and J by 6 bases, with 11 bases between. DNA of the CDR3: TGTGCCAGCAGTTTTGATGGAGCCGGGGAGCTGTTTTTT. Amino acid sequence: CASSFDGAGELFF.

The chain employs TRBV5-1 and TRBJ1-1; D not certain. The CDR3 consists of 13 residues. Trimming took 2 bases from V and 4 from J, leaving 9 bases between them. Germline CDR1 SGHRS, CDR2 YFSETQ. CDR3 in DNA: TGCGCCAGCAGCTTCGATGATTTCACTGAAGCTTTCTTT. This codes for CASSFDDFTEAFF.

This chain joins TRBV2 and TRBJ2-7, with D tentatively TRBD1 (5 bases). Germline assignment: CDR1 SNHLY and CDR2 FYNNEI. The ends were cut back, 1 base at V and 6 bases at J, with 10 bases in the middle. The CDR3 is 13 amino acids. CDR3 bases: TGTGCCAGCAGTGAAGAGGGGTGGGGCGAGCAGTACTTC. Translation gives CASSEEGWGEQYF. Together with reference TRBV2 and TRBJ2-7, the CDR3 gives the full variable domain: EPEVTQTPSHQVTQMGQEVILRCVPISNHLYFYWYRQILGQKVEFLVSFYNNEISEKSEIFDDQFSVERPDGSNFTLKIRSTKLEDSAMYFCASSEEGWGEQYFGPGTRLTVT.

The count of this clone is one. The chain joins TRBV6-5 to TRBJ1-2, with a tentative D call TRBD1 (5 bases). The CDR3 has 14 amino acids. From germline, CDR1 is MNHEY and CDR2 SVGAGI. With 4 bases removed from V and 5 bases from J, the gap between germline ends came to 14 bases. The CDR3 sequence is CASSLTDPFYGYTF. The CDR3 bases are TGTGCCAGCAGTTTGACAGACCCCTTTTATGGCTACACCTTC.

The chain employs TRBV11-2 and TRBJ2-3; 9 positions match TRBD2. Germline CDR1 reads SGHAT; CDR2 reads FQNNGV. This CDR3 spans 17 amino acids. V shed 5 bases and J 4 bases; nucleotides not matched to a gene: 13. CDR3 protein: CASSPSGGGRVPDTQYF. CDR3 nucleotides: TGTGCCAGCAGCCCTTCGGGGGGCGGGAGGGTCCCAGATACGCAGTATTTT.

The chain employs TRBV2 and TRBJ2-2; D unresolved. Trimming shortened V by 7 bases and J by 1 base, and 13 bases separated the two germline ends. In germline, CDR1 is SNHLY, CDR2 FYNNEI. This CDR3 has 15 residues. The CDR3 is CASTPVWGNTGELFF. DNA for the CDR3: TGTGCCAGCACTCCCGTGTGGGGGAACACCGGGGAGCTGTTTTTT.

This clone was found once. V gene TRBV6-5 combines with J gene TRBJ2-2; D gene uncertain. The CDR3 sequence is 15 residues long. Germline CDR1 reads MNHEY; CDR2 reads SVGAGI. Trimming stripped 6 bases from V and 7 bases from J, with 18 bases between. CDR3 bases: TGTGCCAGCAGGCCACTTCTAACCCCGGGCGGGGAGCTGTTTTTT. It encodes CASRPLLTPGGELFF.

The chain combines TRBV28 with TRBJ2-2, with D tentatively TRBD1 (6 bases). Germline V gene data show CDR1 as MDHEN and CDR2 as SYDVKM. The CDR3 is 17 residues long. V was trimmed by 2 bases and J by 6 bases, leaving 19 bases between them. The CDR3 here is CASSLIIQGIRAGELFF. CDR3 sequence (DNA): TGTGCCAGCAGTTTAATAATCCAGGGGATAAGGGCCGGGGAGCTGTTTTTT.

J is TRBJ2-7 and V is TRBV5-1; a weak D match, TRBD1 (5 bases). The CDR3 is made up of 13 amino acids. Germline loops: CDR1 SGHRS, CDR2 YFSETQ. Trimming left V 4 bases short and J 2 bases short, with 10 bases between. The CDR3 DNA reads as TGCGCCAGCAGCCTGGACATTACCTACGAGCAGTACTTC. Residues: CASSLDITYEQYF.

This chain uses TRBV5-6 with TRBJ2-5; 11 bases line up with TRBD2. The CDR3 spans 16 residues. With V trimmed by 0 bases and J by 2 bases, 3 bases remained unmatched. Germline CDR1 and CDR2: SGHDT and YYEEEE. The CDR3 bases are TGTGCCAGCAGCTTGGAGACTAGCGGGGCGCAAGAGACCCAGTACTTC. Its protein is CASSLETSGAQETQYF.

The V call is TRBV27, the J call TRBJ2-7; D possibly matches TRBD1 or TRBD2 (5 bases each). This CDR3 region has 12 residues. The germline V gene has CDR1 MNHEY and CDR2 SMNVEV (reference sequence). Deletions cut 8 bases from V and 5 bases from J, with 13 bases between. The CDR3 here is CASGTSHHEQYF. CDR3 nucleotides: TGTGCCAGCGGGACCAGCCACCACGAGCAGTACTTC.